Sequencing of this TCR beta chain was carried out in a study of T-cell memory formation after mild COVID-19. Study in general: The two donors had largely donor-specific TCR clusters.

There are 14 residues in the CDR3. Deletions cut 1 base from V and 8 bases from J, with 14 bases between. Concerning this clonotype itself: The target antigen is unknown.

It was 5'RACE with constant-segment primers that produced the TCR alpha and TCR beta cDNA libraries, which carried sample barcodes and UMIs. TCRdb ran MiXCR on the 5' RACE reads and lists one entry per CDR3 protein. Of 300,000 to 400,000 distinct CDR3 sequences in the sample, roughly an eighth were seen once. Regarding the study as a whole: Cross-reactive memory seemingly joined, as some responding clones were found in pre-infection memory. Clones that shrank (day 15 to 85) were balanced CD4/CD8, whereas later expanders leaned CD4+.

The sequence was obtained from a man in his late teens or twenties who had mild COVID-19 (a few samples of this study predate the infection). Cell type and time point are not known. Sequencing was performed on PBMCs or a T cell subset sorted from them (not recorded which). This chain links TRBV12-3 or TRBV12-4 with TRBJ1-1; no reliable D call. Here the CDR3 reads CASSLGLGMPEAFF. The CDR3 DNA is TGTGCCAGCAGTTTAGGTTTAGGCATGCCCGAAGCTTTCTTT.